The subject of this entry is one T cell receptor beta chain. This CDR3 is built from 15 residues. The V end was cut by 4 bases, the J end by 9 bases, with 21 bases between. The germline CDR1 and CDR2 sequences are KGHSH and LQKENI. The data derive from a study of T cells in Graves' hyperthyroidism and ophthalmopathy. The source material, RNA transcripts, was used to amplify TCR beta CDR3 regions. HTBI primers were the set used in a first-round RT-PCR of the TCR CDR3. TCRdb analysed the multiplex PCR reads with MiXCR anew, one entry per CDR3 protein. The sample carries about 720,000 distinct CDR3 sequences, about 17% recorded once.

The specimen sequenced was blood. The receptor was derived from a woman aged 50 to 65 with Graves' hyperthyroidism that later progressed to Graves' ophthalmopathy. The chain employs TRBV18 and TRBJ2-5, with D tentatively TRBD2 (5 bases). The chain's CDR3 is CASSLDLLAPAAQYF. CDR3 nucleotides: TGTGCCAGCTCACTAGACCTGCTGGCACCAGCGGCCCAGTACTTC.